This T cell receptor beta chain was identified in a study of blood T cells in healthy people across ages. Next came a second PCR, run for about 6 to 12 cycles, which used a sample-barcoded 5' primer along with a J-beta primer mix. TCRdb itself ran the 5' RACE reads through MiXCR, one entry per CDR3 protein. The data contain 750,000 to 850,000 distinct CDR3 sequences, 20% to 25% of them singletons. Only a few counts were recorded for this clonotype. Its antigen is not identified. Study-wide results and caveats: With naive T cell percentage, TCR beta diversity showed a strong correlation.

These data were also reused for a study on T cells of mothers and their children. Turning to that study: Versus unrelated pairs, overlap was slightly higher in related mother-child pairs, without reaching significance.

The sample was blood. This TCR was recovered from a boy under 18 in good health.

For the CDR3, the DNA is TGTGCCTGGAGTCTCGCGGGTTTGTCAGATACGCAGTATTTT. Translated: CAWSLAGLSDTQYF. The J gene is TRBJ2-3, the V gene TRBV30, with D perhaps matching TRBD2 (5 bases). Per the germline V gene, CDR1 is GTSNPN and CDR2 is SVGIG (reference sequence). This CDR3 is built from 14 residues. V was cut by 2 bases and J by 4 bases, with 13 bases left in between. Supplemented by reference TRBV30 and TRBJ2-3, the full variable domain reads SQTIHQWPATLVQPVGSPLSLECTVEGTSNPNLYWYRQAAGRGLQLLFYSVGIGQISSEVPQNLSASRPQDRQFILSSKKLLLSDSGFYLCAWSLAGLSDTQYFGPGTRLTVL.